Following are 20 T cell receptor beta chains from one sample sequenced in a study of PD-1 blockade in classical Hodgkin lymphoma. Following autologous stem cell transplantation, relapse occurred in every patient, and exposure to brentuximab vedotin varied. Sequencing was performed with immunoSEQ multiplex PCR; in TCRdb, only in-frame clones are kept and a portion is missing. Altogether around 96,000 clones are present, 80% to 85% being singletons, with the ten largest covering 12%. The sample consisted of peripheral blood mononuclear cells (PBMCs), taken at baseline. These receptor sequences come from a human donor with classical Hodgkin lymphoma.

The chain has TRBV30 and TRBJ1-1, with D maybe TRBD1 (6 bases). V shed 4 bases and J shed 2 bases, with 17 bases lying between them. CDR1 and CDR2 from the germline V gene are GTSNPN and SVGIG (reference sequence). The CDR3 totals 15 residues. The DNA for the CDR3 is TGTGCCTGGACCCGAAGGGGGACCTTAAACACTGAAGCTTTCTTT. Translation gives CAWTRRGTLNTEAFF.

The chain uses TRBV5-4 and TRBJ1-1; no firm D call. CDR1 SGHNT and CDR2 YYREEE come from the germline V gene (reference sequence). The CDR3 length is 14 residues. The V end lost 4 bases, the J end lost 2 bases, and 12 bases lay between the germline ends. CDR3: CASSPRTGNTEAFF. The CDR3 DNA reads TGTGCCAGCAGCCCACGGACGGGTAACACTGAAGCTTTCTTT.

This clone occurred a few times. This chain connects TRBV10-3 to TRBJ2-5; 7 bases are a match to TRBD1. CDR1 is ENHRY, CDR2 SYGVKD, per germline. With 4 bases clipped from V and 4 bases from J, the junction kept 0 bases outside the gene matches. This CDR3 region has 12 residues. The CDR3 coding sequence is TGTGCCATCAGTGGACAGGGAGAGACCCAGTACTTC. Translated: CAISGQGETQYF.

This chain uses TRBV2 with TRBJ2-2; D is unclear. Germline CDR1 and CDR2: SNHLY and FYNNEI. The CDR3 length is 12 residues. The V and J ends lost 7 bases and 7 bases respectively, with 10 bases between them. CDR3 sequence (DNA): TGTGCCAGCACTCTCTTGGGCGGGGAGCTGTTTTTT. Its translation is CASTLLGGELFF. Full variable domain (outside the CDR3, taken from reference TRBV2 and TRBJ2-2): EPEVTQTPSHQVTQMGQEVILRCVPISNHLYFYWYRQILGQKVEFLVSFYNNEISEKSEIFDDQFSVERPDGSNFTLKIRSTKLEDSAMYFCASTLLGGELFFGEGSRLTVL.

The chain's CDR3 is CASSLAGNTGELFF. CDR3 sequence (DNA): TGTGCCAGCAGCTTAGCGGGGAACACCGGGGAGCTGTTTTTT. The chain carries TRBV7-7 and TRBJ2-2; D gene uncertain. This CDR3 region has 14 residues. V lost 0 bases and J 1 base, leaving 3 bases between the germline ends. Germline CDR1 is SSHAT and CDR2 is FNYEAQ (reference sequence).

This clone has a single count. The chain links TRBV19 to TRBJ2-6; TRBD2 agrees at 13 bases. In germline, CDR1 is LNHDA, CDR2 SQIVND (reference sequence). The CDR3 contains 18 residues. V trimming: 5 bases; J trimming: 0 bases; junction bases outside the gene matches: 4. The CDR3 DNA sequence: TGTGCCAGTAGTTTCGGGACTAGCGGGATCTCTGGGGCCAACGTCCTGACTTTC. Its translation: CASSFGTSGISGANVLTF.

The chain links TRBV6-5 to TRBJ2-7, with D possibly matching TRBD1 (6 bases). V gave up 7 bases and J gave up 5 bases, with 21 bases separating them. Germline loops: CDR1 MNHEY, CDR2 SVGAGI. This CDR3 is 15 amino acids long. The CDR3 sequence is CASNQPQGKGHEQYF. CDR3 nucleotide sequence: TGTGCCAGCAATCAACCTCAGGGGAAGGGCCACGAGCAGTACTTC.

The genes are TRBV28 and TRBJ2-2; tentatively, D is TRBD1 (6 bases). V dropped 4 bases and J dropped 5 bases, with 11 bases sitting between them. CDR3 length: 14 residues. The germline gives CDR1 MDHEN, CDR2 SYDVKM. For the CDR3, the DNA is TGTGCCAGCAGTTCTACAGGGCGGACCGGGGAGCTGTTTTTT. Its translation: CASSSTGRTGELFF.

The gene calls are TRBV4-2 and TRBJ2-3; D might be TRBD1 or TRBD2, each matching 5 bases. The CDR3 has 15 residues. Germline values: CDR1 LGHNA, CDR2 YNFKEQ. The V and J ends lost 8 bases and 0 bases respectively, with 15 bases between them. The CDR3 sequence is CASARGGSSTDTQYF. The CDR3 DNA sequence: TGTGCCAGCGCTCGGGGCGGATCTAGCACAGATACGCAGTATTTT.

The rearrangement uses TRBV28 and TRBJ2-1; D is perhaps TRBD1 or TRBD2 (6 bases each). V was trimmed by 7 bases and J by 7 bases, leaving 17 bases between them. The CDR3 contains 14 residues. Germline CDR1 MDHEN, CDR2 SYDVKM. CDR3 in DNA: TGTGCCAGCAACCTTAGGGGGGAGAGAAATGAGCAGTTCTTC. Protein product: CASNLRGERNEQFF.

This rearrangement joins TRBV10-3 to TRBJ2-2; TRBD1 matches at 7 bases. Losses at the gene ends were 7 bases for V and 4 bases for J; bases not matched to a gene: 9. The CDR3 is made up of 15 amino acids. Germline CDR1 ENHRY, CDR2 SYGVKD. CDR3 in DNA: TGTGCCATCATGGACGGACAGGACCTCACCGGGGAGCTGTTTTTT. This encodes CAIMDGQDLTGELFF.

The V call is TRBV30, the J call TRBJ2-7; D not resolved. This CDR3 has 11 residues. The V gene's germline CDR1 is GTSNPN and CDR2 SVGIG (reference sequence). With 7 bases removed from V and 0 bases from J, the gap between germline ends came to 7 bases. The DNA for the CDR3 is TGTGCCTCGCTGGGCTCCTACGAGCAGTACTTC. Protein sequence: CASLGSYEQYF.

The CDR3 nucleotides read TGTGCCAGCAGCTTAGATTTAAGGGACAGTTACTATGGCTACACCTTC. Translation: CASSLDLRDSYYGYTF. The rearrangement joins TRBV7-2 to TRBJ1-2; TRBD1 aligns across 7 bases. Trimming at V came to 1 base and at J to 3 bases, leaving 8 bases not matched to a gene. The V gene's germline CDR1 is SGHTA and CDR2 FQGNSA. The CDR3 consists of 16 residues.

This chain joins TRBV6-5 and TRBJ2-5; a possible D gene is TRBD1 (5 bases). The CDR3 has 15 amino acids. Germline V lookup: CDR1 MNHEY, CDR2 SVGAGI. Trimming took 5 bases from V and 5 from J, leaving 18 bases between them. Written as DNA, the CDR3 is TGTGCCAGCAGTCCTCCAGCCAGGGTTGGTGAGACCCAGTACTTC. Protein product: CASSPPARVGETQYF.

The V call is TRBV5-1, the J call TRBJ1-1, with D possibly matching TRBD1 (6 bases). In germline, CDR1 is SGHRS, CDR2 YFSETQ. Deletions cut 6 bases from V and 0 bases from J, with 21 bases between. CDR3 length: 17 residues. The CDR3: CASTEGGASFMNTEAFF. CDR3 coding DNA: TGCGCCAGCACAGAGGGGGGAGCATCTTTCATGAACACTGAAGCTTTCTTT.

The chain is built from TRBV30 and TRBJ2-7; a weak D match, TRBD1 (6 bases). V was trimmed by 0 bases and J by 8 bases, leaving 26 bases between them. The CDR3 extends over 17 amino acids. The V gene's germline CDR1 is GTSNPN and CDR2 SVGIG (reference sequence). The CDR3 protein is CAWSVKIGGHSAVQQYF. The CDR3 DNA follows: TGTGCCTGGAGTGTAAAAATTGGGGGACATTCTGCCGTGCAGCAGTACTTC.

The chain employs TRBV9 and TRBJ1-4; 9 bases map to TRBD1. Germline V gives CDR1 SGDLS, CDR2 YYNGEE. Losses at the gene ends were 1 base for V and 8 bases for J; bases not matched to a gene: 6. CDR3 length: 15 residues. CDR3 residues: CASSVTGTGYEKLFF. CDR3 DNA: TGTGCCAGCAGCGTAACCGGGACAGGGTACGAAAAACTGTTTTTT.

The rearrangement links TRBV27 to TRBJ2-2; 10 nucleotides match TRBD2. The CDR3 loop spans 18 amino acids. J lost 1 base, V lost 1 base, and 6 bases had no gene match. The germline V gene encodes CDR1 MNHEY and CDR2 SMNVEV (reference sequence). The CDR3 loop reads CASSLLIAGGLNTGELFF. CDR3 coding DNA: TGTGCCAGCAGTTTATTGATAGCGGGAGGACTGAACACCGGGGAGCTGTTTTTT.

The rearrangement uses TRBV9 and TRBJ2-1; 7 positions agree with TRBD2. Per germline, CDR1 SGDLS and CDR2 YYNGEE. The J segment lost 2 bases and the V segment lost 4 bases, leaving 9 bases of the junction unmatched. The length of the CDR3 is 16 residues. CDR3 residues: CASSPRAGFPYNEQFF. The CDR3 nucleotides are TGTGCCAGCAGCCCTCGAGCGGGGTTCCCCTACAATGAGCAGTTCTTC.

The CDR3 reads CASSPGQTTNEKLFF. The CDR3 DNA reads as TGTGCCAGCAGCCCCGGACAGACAACTAATGAAAAACTGTTTTTT. The chain employs TRBV7-9 and TRBJ1-4; weak D call: TRBD1 (6 bases). V was trimmed by 5 bases and J by 0 bases, leaving 10 bases between them. This CDR3 has 15 amino acids. CDR1 is SEHNR and CDR2 is FQNEAQ in the germline V gene (reference sequence).